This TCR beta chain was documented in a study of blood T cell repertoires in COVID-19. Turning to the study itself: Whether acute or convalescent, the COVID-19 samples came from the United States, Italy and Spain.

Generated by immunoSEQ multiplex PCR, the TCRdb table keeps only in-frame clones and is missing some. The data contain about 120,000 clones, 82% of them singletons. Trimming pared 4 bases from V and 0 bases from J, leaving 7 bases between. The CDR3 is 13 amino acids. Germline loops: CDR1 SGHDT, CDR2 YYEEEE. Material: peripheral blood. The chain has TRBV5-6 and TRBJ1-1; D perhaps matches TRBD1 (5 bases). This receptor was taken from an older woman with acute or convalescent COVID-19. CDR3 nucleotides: TGTGCCAGCAGCGAGACAGTGAACACTGAAGCTTTCTTT. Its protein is CASSETVNTEAFF.